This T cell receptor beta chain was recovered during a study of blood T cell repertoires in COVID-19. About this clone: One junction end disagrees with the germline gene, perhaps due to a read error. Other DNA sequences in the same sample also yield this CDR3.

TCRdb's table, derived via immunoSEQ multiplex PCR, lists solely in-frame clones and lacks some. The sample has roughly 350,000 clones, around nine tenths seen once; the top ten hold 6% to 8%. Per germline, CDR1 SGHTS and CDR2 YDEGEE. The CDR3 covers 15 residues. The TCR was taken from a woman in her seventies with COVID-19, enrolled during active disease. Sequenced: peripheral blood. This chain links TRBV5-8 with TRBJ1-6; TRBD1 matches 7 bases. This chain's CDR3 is CASSRGQFYNSPLHF. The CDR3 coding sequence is TGTGCTAGCAGCCGGGGACAGTTCTATAATTCACCCCTCCACTTT.